These 7 T cell receptor beta chains were all obtained from the same sample, sequenced in a study of post-analysis software for immune sequencing data. General study findings and limits: Relative to controls, patients had five TRBV segments at higher frequency, with TRBV5-6, TRBV5-1 and TRBV20-1 among these.

The TCR beta cDNA libraries contained unique molecular identifiers. TCRdb itself ran the PCR reads through MiXCR, one entry per CDR3 protein. The top ten hold about 5.6% of the sample, which has more than 500,000 distinct CDR3 sequences, 34% seen once. The antigens for these receptors are not known. The sample comprised blood. These receptor sequences come from a girl younger than 18 with multiple sclerosis.

The chain uses TRBV29-1 and TRBJ2-5, with 13 bases fitting TRBD2. CDR1 and CDR2 (germline): SQVTM, ANQGSEA. The CDR3 contains 15 residues. Trimming removed 6 bases from V and 1 base from J; junction bases left unmatched: 5. CDR3 coding DNA: TGCAGCGTCCCCAGACTAGCGGGGGGCCAAGAGACCCAGTACTTC. It codes for CSVPRLAGGQETQYF.

The chain employs TRBV5-8 and TRBJ1-2, with 7 bases matching TRBD1. V was clipped by 0 bases and J by 8 bases; unmatched bases: 7. Germline CDR1 is SGHTS and CDR2 is YDEGEE. This CDR3 has 14 residues. The CDR3 protein is CASSLGTGWKGYTF. As DNA, the CDR3 is TGTGCCAGCAGCTTGGGGACAGGATGGAAAGGCTACACCTTC.

The rearrangement joins TRBV24-1 to TRBJ1-2; 7 bases match TRBD1. There are 12 residues in the CDR3. Germline V CDR1 and CDR2: KGHDR, SFDVKD. V lost 9 bases to trimming and J lost 4 bases; unmatched junction nucleotides: 4. CDR3 residues: CATADRLYGYTF. The DNA for the CDR3 is TGTGCCACCGCGGACAGGCTCTATGGCTACACCTTC.

The chain employs TRBV20-1 and TRBJ1-6, with TRBD1 matching 9 bases. V was clipped by 6 bases and J by 8 bases; unmatched bases: 8. The CDR3 is 14 amino acids. Germline V lookup: CDR1 DFQATT, CDR2 SNEGSKA (reference sequence). The CDR3 here is CSAVGQGPHSPLHF. The CDR3 DNA reads as TGCAGTGCAGTTGGACAGGGGCCTCATTCACCCCTCCACTTT.

This chain joins TRBV7-9 and TRBJ2-5; no clear D. This CDR3 has 14 residues. V lost 0 bases and J lost 0, with 5 bases in between. The germline CDR1 and CDR2 sequences are SEHNR and FQNEAQ (reference sequence). This chain's CDR3 is CASSLAEYQETQYF. The CDR3 DNA follows: TGTGCCAGCAGCTTAGCGGAGTACCAAGAGACCCAGTACTTC.

The chain uses TRBV6-6 and TRBJ2-5; perhaps TRBD1 as D (5 bases). The tail of the sequence fits TRBJ2-7 better, so the J call may be wrong. The CDR3 totals 16 residues. CDR1 is MNHNY and CDR2 is SVGAGI in the germline V gene (reference sequence). CDR3 protein: CASSTNQRTGEHEQYF. The CDR3 coding sequence is TGTGCCAGCAGTACTAACCAACGAACAGGAGAGCACGAGCAGTACTTC.

V is TRBV5-1 and J is TRBJ1-1; tentative D call: TRBD1 (6 bases). Germline V lookup: CDR1 SGHRS, CDR2 YFSETQ. The length of the CDR3 is 13 residues. Between the trimmed V and J ends, which lost 4 bases and 6 bases, there was a span of 13 bases. The chain's CDR3 is CASSVQGSAEAFF. The CDR3 DNA reads as TGCGCCAGCAGCGTCCAGGGGAGCGCTGAAGCTTTCTTT.